Below, one T cell receptor beta chain is given with its context. Its target is not known. CDR3 length: 14 residues. The ends lost 5 bases at V and 2 bases at J; junction bases unmatched: 3. Per germline, CDR1 SGHRS and CDR2 YFSETQ. Libraries were prepared by immunoSEQ multiplex PCR; TCRdb keeps only in-frame clonotypes and omits some of them. The table includes about 14,000 clones, more than 65% detected once. This entry comes from a study of tumor-infiltrating lymphocytes in localized non-small cell lung cancer. Overall study context: Patients included smokers and never-smokers with various histologies, some sampled after neoadjuvant chemotherapy.

Findings and limits, study-wide: Technical variation could not be separated from intratumor heterogeneity here. Tumor T-cell fraction was not associated with recurrence-free survival. Not all patients were TCR sequenced, owing to tissue quantity.

Sequencing was carried out using lung tumor tissue. This TCR came from a human donor with non-small cell lung cancer. The genes are TRBV5-1 and TRBJ2-3; 9 positions match TRBD1. The chain's CDR3 is CASRKQGATDTQYF. The CDR3 DNA follows: TGCGCCAGCAGGAAACAGGGGGCCACAGATACGCAGTATTTT.